These 13 T cell receptor beta chains were sequenced from one sample in a study of shared clonotypes between healthy human individuals. Sequencing used immunoSEQ multiplex PCR; TCRdb keeps in-frame clones, though not all of them. Among about 680,000 clones listed, 55% to 85% were seen once. Sequences were obtained from memory CD4+ T cells sorted from blood. The subset denotes: CD45RA-negative fraction. The origin of the receptors is a woman aged 25 to 39 in good health.

This chain uses TRBV5-4 with TRBJ1-3, with 7 nucleotides matching TRBD1. The junction had 8 bases not matched to a gene; V was cut back by 4 bases and J by 1 base. The CDR3 is 16 residues long. CDR1 is SGHNT, CDR2 YYREEE, per germline (reference sequence). CDR3 in DNA: TGTGCCAGCAGCCGAGGGGGCACCGAGTCTGGAAACACCATATATTTT. It yields the protein CASSRGGTESGNTIYF.

The chain is built from TRBV28 and TRBJ2-2, with 10 bases matching TRBD1. Germline values: CDR1 MDHEN, CDR2 SYDVKM. This CDR3 has 16 amino acids. V dropped 6 bases and J dropped 6; count of bases not matched to a gene: 10. CDR3 DNA: TGTGCCAGCAGCCAACCGGGACAGGGGATACCCGGGGAGCTGTTTTTT. Translation: CASSQPGQGIPGELFF.

This chain links TRBV9 with TRBJ2-3; D gene unclear. CDR3 length: 11 residues. Deletions cut 4 bases from V and 6 bases from J, with 6 bases between. In germline, CDR1 is SGDLS, CDR2 YYNGEE. CDR3 nucleotides: TGTGCCAGCAGCTTGGGGGATACGCAGTATTTT. Protein product: CASSLGDTQYF.

This chain links TRBV28 with TRBJ2-3; 13 bases are shared with TRBD2. The CDR3 is 16 amino acids. Germline CDR1 reads MDHEN; CDR2 reads SYDVKM. The V and J ends lost 6 bases and 4 bases, in that order; junction bases with no gene match: 7. CDR3 sequence (DNA): TGTGCCAGCAGCCGACTAGCGGGAGGCCTCTCAGATACGCAGTATTTT. Translation gives CASSRLAGGLSDTQYF.

The chain couples TRBV5-8 to TRBJ2-5; 7 positions match TRBD2. CDR1 and CDR2 from the germline V gene are SGHTS and YDEGEE. V lost 5 bases, J lost 9 bases, and 13 bases stayed unmatched. The CDR3 consists of 14 residues. The CDR3 DNA reads TGTGCCAGCAGTCGTCGGGACTACCAAACGGCCCAGTACTTC. The encoded protein is CASSRRDYQTAQYF. Using reference TRBV5-8 and TRBJ2-5 for the parts outside the CDR3, the full variable domain is EAGVTQSPTHLIKTRGQQATLRCSPISGHTSVYWYQQALGLGLQFLLWYDEGEERNRGNFPPRFSGRQFPNYSSELNVNALELEDSALYLCASSRRDYQTAQYFGPGTRLLVL.

The genes are TRBV18 and TRBJ2-5; D gene uncertain. In germline, CDR1 is KGHSH, CDR2 LQKENI. Trimming left V 0 bases short and J 4 bases short, with 9 bases between. The CDR3 is 14 amino acids. The CDR3 bases are TGTGCCAGCTCACCACCTTCCACCGCAGAGACCCAGTACTTC. It codes for CASSPPSTAETQYF.

The chain combines TRBV4-2 with TRBJ2-7; 8 bases line up with TRBD2. Germline loops: CDR1 LGHNA, CDR2 YNFKEQ. Trimming at V came to 1 base and at J to 3 bases, leaving 2 bases not matched to a gene. This CDR3 spans 14 amino acids. CDR3 sequence: CASSQGRGGYEQYF. CDR3 bases: TGTGCCAGCAGCCAAGGCCGGGGGGGCTACGAGCAGTACTTC.

This clone was detected a few times. This chain links TRBV27 with TRBJ1-1; D is ambiguous. Trimming stripped 11 bases from V and 3 bases from J, with 10 bases between. Germline V gives CDR1 MNHEY, CDR2 SMNVEV (reference sequence). This CDR3 has 11 residues. The CDR3 DNA reads TGTGCCCCCGCCGGGGACACTGAAGCTTTCTTT. Translated: CAPAGDTEAFF.

The chain combines TRBV6-1 with TRBJ1-2; D is perhaps TRBD1 (5 bases). Trimming left V 3 bases short and J 4 bases short, with 9 bases between. The germline CDR1 and CDR2 sequences are MNHNS and SASEGT. CDR3 length: 13 amino acids. The chain's CDR3 is CASSDRQRYGYTF. CDR3 DNA sequence: TGTGCCAGCAGTGACAGACAGCGCTATGGCTACACCTTC.

Regarding this clone: Just one base apart from a much larger clone, this may be a read error. The sample contains more than one DNA sequence encoding this CDR3. The rearrangement joins TRBV5-1 to TRBJ1-1; possibly TRBD1 for D (5 bases). Trimming stripped 2 bases from V and 1 base from J, with 6 bases between. This CDR3 has 13 residues. Germline V gene sequence: CDR1 SGHRS, CDR2 YFSETQ. In DNA, the CDR3 is TGCGCCAGCAGCTTTGGGGGGAACACTGAAGCTTTCTTT. Translated, it gives CASSFGGNTEAFF.

Points on this clone: This CDR3 is also generated by other DNA sequences in the sample. The chain is built from TRBV5-1 and TRBJ1-3; D unresolved. Trimming pared 0 bases from V and 3 bases from J, leaving 4 bases between. Germline V gene data show CDR1 as SGHRS and CDR2 as YFSETQ. This CDR3 spans 13 amino acids. As DNA, the CDR3 is TGCGCCAGCAGCTTGGACGGTGGAAACACCATATATTTT. Its protein is CASSLDGGNTIYF.

The rearrangement links TRBV18 to TRBJ2-7; 8 bases are a match to TRBD1. Germline V gene lookup returns CDR1 KGHSH and CDR2 LQKENI. The CDR3 is 14 amino acids. J was trimmed by 3 bases and V by 4 bases; bases with no gene match: 5. The DNA of the CDR3 is TGTGCCAGCTCACTCCCGGGACAGGACTACGAGCAGTACTTC. This codes for CASSLPGQDYEQYF. Full variable domain (rest looked up from reference TRBV18 and TRBJ2-7): NAGVMQNPRHLVRRRGQEARLRCSPMKGHSHVYWYRQLPEEGLKFMVYLQKENIIDESGMPKERFSAEFPKEGPSILRIQQVVRGDSAAYFCASSLPGQDYEQYFGPGTRLTVT.

V gene TRBV7-9 combines with J gene TRBJ2-7; a possible D gene is TRBD1 (5 bases). Germline CDR1 SEHNR, CDR2 FQNEAQ (reference sequence). The V gene lost 5 bases and the J gene lost 0 bases, with 14 bases spanning the gap. This CDR3 is built from 15 residues. As DNA, the CDR3 is TGTGCCAGCAGCCCTACAGGTTCTACCTCCTACGAGCAGTACTTC. It encodes CASSPTGSTSYEQYF.